This record concerns one T cell receptor beta chain sequence. Its target is unknown. The record originates from a study of T-cell memory formation after mild COVID-19. Study-level points and caveats: The SARS-CoV-2 specificity of second-wave clones reaching peak at day 37 remained unverified. Some SARS-CoV-2-responding clones were already detected in memory before infection. Researchers report contracting CD4+ clones mostly in CM and EM, with CD8+ clones in EMRA.

The ends were cut back, 5 bases at V and 7 bases at J, with 14 bases in the middle. This CDR3 contains 13 residues. TCRdb re-analysed the 5' RACE reads in MiXCR, keeping a single row per CDR3 protein. Here the sample spans more than 85,000 distinct CDR3 sequences, roughly 11% being singletons. The chain employs TRBV12-3 or TRBV12-4 and TRBJ1-1; D gene uncertain. Sequencing was done on a sample of PBMCs or a T cell subset sorted from them (not recorded which). The sequence came from a man between 18 and 35 years old who had mild COVID-19 (a few samples of this study predate the infection). Cell type and time point are not known. The DNA of the CDR3 is TGTGCCAGCAGTCGGCCGGCCGGGAGTGAAGCTTTCTTT. This sequence encodes CASSRPAGSEAFF.